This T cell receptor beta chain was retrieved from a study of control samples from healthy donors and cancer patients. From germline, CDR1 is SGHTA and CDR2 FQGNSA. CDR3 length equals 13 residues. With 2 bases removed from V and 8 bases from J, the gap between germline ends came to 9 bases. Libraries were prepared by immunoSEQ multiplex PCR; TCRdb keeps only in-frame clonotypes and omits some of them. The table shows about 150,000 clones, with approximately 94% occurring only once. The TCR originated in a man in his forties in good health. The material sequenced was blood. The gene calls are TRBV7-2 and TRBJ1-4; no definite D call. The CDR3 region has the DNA TGTGCCAGCAGCTTAAGGTACCGAGAAAAACTGTTTTTT. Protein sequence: CASSLRYREKLFF.